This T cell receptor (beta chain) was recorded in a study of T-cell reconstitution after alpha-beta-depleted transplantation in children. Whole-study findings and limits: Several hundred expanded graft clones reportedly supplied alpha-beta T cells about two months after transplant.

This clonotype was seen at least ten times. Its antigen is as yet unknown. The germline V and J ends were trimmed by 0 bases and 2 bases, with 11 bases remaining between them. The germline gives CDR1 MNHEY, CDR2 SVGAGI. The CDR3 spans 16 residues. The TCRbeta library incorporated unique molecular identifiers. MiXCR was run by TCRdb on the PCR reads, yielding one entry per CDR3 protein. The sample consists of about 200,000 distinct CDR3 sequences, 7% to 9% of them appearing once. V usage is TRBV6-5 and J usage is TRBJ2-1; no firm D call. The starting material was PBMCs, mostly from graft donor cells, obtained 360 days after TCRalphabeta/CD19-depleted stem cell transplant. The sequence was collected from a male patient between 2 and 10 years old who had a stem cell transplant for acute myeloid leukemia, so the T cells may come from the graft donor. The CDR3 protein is CASSYSIWAAYNEQFF. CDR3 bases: TGTGCCAGCAGTTACTCGATATGGGCCGCCTACAATGAGCAGTTCTTC.